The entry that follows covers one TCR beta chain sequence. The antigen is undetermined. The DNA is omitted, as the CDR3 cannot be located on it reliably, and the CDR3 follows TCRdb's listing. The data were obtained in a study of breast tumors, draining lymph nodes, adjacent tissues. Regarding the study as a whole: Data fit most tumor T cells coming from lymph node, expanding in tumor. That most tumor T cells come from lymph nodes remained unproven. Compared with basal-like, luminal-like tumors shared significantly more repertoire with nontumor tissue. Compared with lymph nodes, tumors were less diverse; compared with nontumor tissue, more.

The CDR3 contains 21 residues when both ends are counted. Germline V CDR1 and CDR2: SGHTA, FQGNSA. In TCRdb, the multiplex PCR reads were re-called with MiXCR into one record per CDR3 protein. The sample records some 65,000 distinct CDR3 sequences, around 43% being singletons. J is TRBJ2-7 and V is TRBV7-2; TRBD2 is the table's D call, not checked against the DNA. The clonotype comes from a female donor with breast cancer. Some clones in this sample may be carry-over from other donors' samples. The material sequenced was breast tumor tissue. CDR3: CASSFYICSARVLAAGREQYF.